Sequencing of this T cell receptor beta chain was carried out in a study of blood T cell repertoires in COVID-19. Looking at the study overall: PBMCs, B-cell-depleted T cells, or T cells were the source of the cDNA or gDNA that made up the material.

In the original workflow: Amplifying reference gene primers gave estimates of nucleated cell counts. Produced via immunoSEQ multiplex PCR; TCRdb's table is partial and in-frame only. The V and J calls and clone size come from that table; D and trimming were worked out from the DNA. The table records around 190,000 clones, 86% of them present only once. Sequenced: PBMCs or T cells enriched from blood (not recorded which). This sequence originates from a man aged 35 to 55 with acute COVID-19.

The CDR3 nucleotides read TGTGCCAGCAGCCAAGAAAGGGGGGGGACTAGCGCGCACCATGAGCAGTTCTTC. Translation: CASSQERGGTSAHHEQFF. The chain uses TRBV4-2 and TRBJ2-1; the match to TRBD2 covers 10 bases. The CDR3 length is 18 residues. Germline V gene sequence: CDR1 LGHNA, CDR2 YNFKEQ. V dropped 0 bases and J dropped 8; count of bases not matched to a gene: 13.